The 17 T cell receptor beta chains given below trace back to one sample, sequenced in a study of shared clonotypes between healthy human individuals. CD45RO-negative, CCR7-positively selected cells formed the naive CD8 fraction, excluding terminally differentiated effector memory CD45RA+ cells. TCRdb keeps only in-frame clones here, not all; method: immunoSEQ multiplex PCR. The table has around 1,900,000 clones, roughly 93% seen once; the top ten hold over 1.5%. The specimen sequenced was naive CD8+ T cells from PBMCs. All receptors derive from a man aged 18 to 35 in good health. Some clones in this sample may be carry-over from other donors' samples.

The rearrangement uses TRBV10-3 and TRBJ1-1; D remains ambiguous. Trimming stripped 4 bases from V and 1 base from J, with 7 bases between. This CDR3 is built from 13 residues. Germline loops: CDR1 ENHRY, CDR2 SYGVKD. The DNA for the CDR3 is TGTGCCATCAGTGGAACAGCGAACACTGAAGCTTTCTTT. It specifies CAISGTANTEAFF.

This chain joins TRBV28 and TRBJ2-3, with 8 bases aligning to TRBD2. The CDR3 is 16 amino acids. Germline loops: CDR1 MDHEN, CDR2 SYDVKM. V was clipped by 6 bases and J by 8 bases; unmatched bases: 16. Written as DNA, the CDR3 is TGTGCCAGCAGCTACTTGGGAGCGGGAGATCTGGGTACGCAGTATTTT. Protein sequence: CASSYLGAGDLGTQYF.

This chain joins TRBV5-8 and TRBJ2-5, with TRBD2 as a possible D gene (5 bases). The CDR3 is 14 amino acids. Trimming stripped 1 base from V and 4 bases from J, with 11 bases between. Germline V CDR1 and CDR2: SGHTS, YDEGEE. CDR3 coding DNA: TGTGCCAGCAGCTTGCGGGGTCGGGGAGAGACCCAGTACTTC. As protein: CASSLRGRGETQYF.

In its sample, this clone was seen once. The chain links TRBV19 to TRBJ2-7; maybe TRBD1 (5 bases). The CDR3 has 14 amino acids. Per the germline V gene, CDR1 is LNHDA and CDR2 is SQIVND (reference sequence). The V gene lost 2 bases and the J gene lost 2 bases, with 10 bases spanning the gap. In DNA, the CDR3 is TGTGCCAGTAGTATAAAGGGGTCGCCCTACGAGCAGTACTTC. Translated: CASSIKGSPYEQYF. The whole variable domain, remainder taken from reference TRBV19 and TRBJ2-7, is DGGITQSPKYLFRKEGQNVTLSCEQNLNHDAMYWYRQDPGQGLRLIYYSQIVNDFQKGDIAEGYSVSREKKESFPLTVTSAQKNPTAFYLCASSIKGSPYEQYFGPGTRLTVT.

The J gene is TRBJ2-7, the V gene TRBV7-6, with TRBD1 matching over 10 bases. V lost 4 bases, J lost 1 base, and 7 bases stayed unmatched. There are 16 residues in the CDR3. CDR1 and CDR2 (germline): SGHVS, FNYEAQ. The chain's CDR3 is CASSSGQGMESYEQYF. The CDR3 DNA is TGTGCCAGCAGCTCGGGACAGGGGATGGAGTCCTACGAGCAGTACTTC.

The V and J genes are TRBV12-5 and TRBJ1-1; 9 bases align to TRBD1. The ends lost 5 bases at V and 5 bases at J; junction bases unmatched: 6. The CDR3 totals 14 residues. Germline V gene data show CDR1 as LGHNT and CDR2 as FRNRAP. CDR3 residues: CASGATGGLTEAFF. The CDR3 DNA sequence: TGTGCTAGTGGTGCGACAGGGGGGCTGACTGAAGCTTTCTTT.

This sequence joins TRBV19 and TRBJ1-5; the D is unclear. V was pared by 3 bases and J by 1 base, with 10 bases between. Germline-derived CDR1 and CDR2 are LNHDA and SQIVND (reference sequence). CDR3 length equals 15 residues. The CDR3 loop reads CASSMGDLSNQPQHF. The CDR3 coding sequence is TGTGCCAGTAGTATGGGAGATTTGAGCAATCAGCCCCAGCATTTT.

The chain couples TRBV7-2 to TRBJ2-7; D is possibly TRBD2 (6 bases). This CDR3 is built from 15 residues. Germline CDR1 is SGHTA and CDR2 is FQGNSA. Deletions cut 1 base from V and 5 bases from J, with 15 bases between. The DNA of the CDR3 is TGTGCCAGCAGCTTAGTCGGGGGAAGGAGCCACGAGCAGTACTTC. Its translation is CASSLVGGRSHEQYF.

The J gene is TRBJ1-1, the V gene TRBV18; no clear D gene. Germline loops: CDR1 KGHSH, CDR2 LQKENI. This CDR3 spans 13 amino acids. Trimming took off 8 bases at V and 4 bases at J, with 14 bases between the two ends. This CDR3 is CASQVGRSTEAFF. DNA of the CDR3: TGTGCCAGCCAGGTGGGCAGGAGCACTGAAGCTTTCTTT.

The chain recombines TRBV7-9 with TRBJ2-1, with 7 bases identical to TRBD1. Germline V gene sequence: CDR1 SEHNR, CDR2 FQNEAQ (reference sequence). The ends lost 4 bases at V and 7 bases at J; junction bases unmatched: 7. The CDR3 spans 14 residues. The CDR3 here is CASSSRTGPNEQFF. CDR3 sequence (DNA): TGTGCCAGCAGCTCCCGGACAGGCCCTAATGAGCAGTTCTTC.

The rearrangement joins TRBV6-5 to TRBJ2-7; 8 bases are shared with TRBD2. This CDR3 has 15 residues. Per germline, CDR1 MNHEY and CDR2 SVGAGI. Trimming removed 6 bases from V and 2 bases from J; junction bases left unmatched: 9. CDR3 DNA sequence: TGTGCCAGCAGGGAGAGGTCGGGGGGGGCCTACGAGCAGTACTTC. Amino acid sequence: CASRERSGGAYEQYF.

This chain links TRBV7-6 with TRBJ1-2; no clear D. Trimming removed 6 bases from V and 6 bases from J, with 8 bases in between. The CDR3 runs 11 residues. Germline V gene lookup returns CDR1 SGHVS and CDR2 FNYEAQ. CDR3 sequence (DNA): TGTGCCAGCAGTCCCTTAGATGGCTACACCTTC. Translating gives CASSPLDGYTF.

The chain is built from TRBV10-3 and TRBJ1-2; no clear D gene. Germline lookup yields CDR1 ENHRY and CDR2 SYGVKD. This CDR3 contains 15 residues. The V end lost 3 bases, the J end lost 4 bases, and 15 bases lay between the germline ends. For the CDR3, the DNA is TGTGCCATCAGTGATATGGCTCCCGCGGCCTATGGCTACACCTTC. It codes for CAISDMAPAAYGYTF.

The genes are TRBV4-1 and TRBJ1-4; tentative D call: TRBD1 (6 bases). Per germline, CDR1 MGHRA and CDR2 YSYEKL. The CDR3 is 18 residues long. Trimming took off 0 bases at V and 0 bases at J, with 14 bases between the two ends. CDR3 residues: CASSQEGAGATTNEKLFF. In DNA, the CDR3 is TGCGCCAGCAGCCAAGAAGGGGCAGGGGCCACAACTAATGAAAAACTGTTTTTT.

The chain recombines TRBV6-7 with TRBJ1-1, with D perhaps TRBD1 (6 bases). TRBV6-7 falls under the ORF class, with uncertain function. Trimming took off 3 bases at V and 1 base at J, with 12 bases between the two ends. This CDR3 has 15 residues. This CDR3 is CASSYREQGNTEAFF. The DNA of the CDR3 is TGTGCCAGCAGTTATCGGGAACAGGGGAACACTGAAGCTTTCTTT.

This rearrangement joins TRBV11-2 to TRBJ2-1; 9 positions agree with TRBD1. This CDR3 is built from 15 residues. The V gene end was trimmed by 3 bases and the J gene end by 8 bases; junction bases not matched to a gene: 8. Germline V gene data show CDR1 as SGHAT and CDR2 as FQNNGV. CDR3 nucleotides: TGTGCCAGCAGCTTGCGCAGGACAGGGGAGGATGAGCAGTTCTTC. It encodes CASSLRRTGEDEQFF.

V and J are TRBV5-6 and TRBJ2-7, with D unresolved. Germline V lookup: CDR1 SGHDT, CDR2 YYEEEE. V was pared by 3 bases and J by 6 bases, with 10 bases between. This CDR3 region has 12 residues. CDR3 bases: TGTGCCAGCAGCTCGGGCATGGGCGAGCAGTACTTC. Translating gives CASSSGMGEQYF.